This TCR beta chain was sequenced for a study of cytotoxic CD8 clonotypes in ibrutinib-treated CLL. The wider study: Outcomes included around 25 partial and 2 complete responses; after median roughly 70 months, roughly 15 stayed remitted and about 12 progressed. An average of around 250,000 productive templates and roughly 94,000 productive rearrangements was obtained per sample. Overall study findings and caveats: With treatment, public clonotypes, which were uncommon, either contracted or remained stable. Clonality was higher at baseline than in age-matched healthy donors and tracked circulating CD8+ T-cell counts.

Germline V gives CDR1 SNHLY, CDR2 FYNNEI. V was clipped by 8 bases and J by 6 bases, with 11 bases between them. This CDR3 has 12 amino acids. Using immunoSEQ multiplex PCR, the repertoire was profiled, and TCRdb retains in-frame clones only, with some absent. The sample has just over 200,000 clones; roughly 73% are singletons. Turning to this clone: Its matching antigen is unknown.

Sequenced here: PBMCs, sampled after 12 months of ibrutinib treatment. This sequence originates from a human donor with chronic lymphocytic leukemia. This chain links TRBV2 with TRBJ2-1; perhaps TRBD2 as D (6 bases). CDR3 DNA: TGTGCCAGCCGACTAGAAGTCAATGAGCAGTTCTTC. Amino acids: CASRLEVNEQFF.